This TCR beta chain stems from a study of shared clonotypes between healthy human individuals. V was clipped by 2 bases and J by 9 bases, with 14 bases between them. CDR3 length: 15 amino acids. The germline CDR1 and CDR2 sequences are MGHRA and YSYEKL. This table comes from immunoSEQ multiplex PCR, and its TCRdb copy is limited to in-frame clones, with some not included. Of about 2.3 million clones detected, 92% appear once; the ten largest clones hold 0.3% to 0.4%. Study-level findings and limits: Relative to clonotypes present in all four donors, those not shared had lower generation probabilities.

Turning to this clone: Its specificity is unknown.

The sample taken for sequencing was naive CD4+ T cells from PBMCs. Subset specified: CD45RA+ positively selected. The clonotype was recovered from a young man in good health. Some clones in this sample may be carry-over from other donors' samples. This rearrangement joins TRBV4-1 to TRBJ1-6; no clear D. As DNA, the CDR3 is TGCGCCAGCAGCCAACCCCGGGATCGAAGTTCACCCCTCCACTTT. This sequence encodes CASSQPRDRSSPLHF.